The rows below give T cell receptor beta chains drawn from one sample of a study of technical replicates of blood from four donors. Generated by immunoSEQ multiplex PCR, the TCRdb table keeps only in-frame clones and is missing some. In the table there are tens of thousands of clones, nearly 96% of which are singletons. The sequenced sample was T cells isolated from PBMCs. These receptors were obtained from a human donor in good health. Both conserved end residues are part of each CDR3. Each record gives: CDR3 protein, CDR3 DNA, CDR3 length, J gene, clone size, D gene, V gene. D genes are given only for firm matches. Expanded clones get a size class; other rows say once, few or many, or leave the size out.

CDR3aa: CASSQGMATEAFF
CDR3nt: TGCGCCAGCAGCCAAGGCATGGCAACTGAAGCTTTCTTT
len: 13
j_gene: TRBJ1-1
abundance: .
d_gene: .
v_gene: TRBV4-1

CDR3aa: CASSLSGVIFQPQHF
CDR3nt: TGTGCCAGCAGTTTATCAGGGGTAATCTTTCAGCCCCAGCATTTT
len: 15
j_gene: TRBJ1-5
abundance: .
d_gene: .
v_gene: TRBV28

CDR3aa: CASSYHSLNEQFF
CDR3nt: TGTGCCAGCAGTTACCACAGCCTCAATGAGCAGTTCTTC
len: 13
j_gene: TRBJ2-1
abundance: .
d_gene: .
v_gene: TRBV6-5

CDR3aa: CASRQAPYEQYF
CDR3nt: TGTGCCAGCAGACAGGCGCCTTACGAGCAGTACTTC
len: 12
j_gene: TRBJ2-7
abundance: once
d_gene: .
v_gene: TRBV6-5

CDR3aa: CASSTGTGGPNTEAFF
CDR3nt: TGTGCCAGTAGTACTGGGACAGGGGGCCCGAACACTGAAGCTTTCTTT
len: 16
j_gene: TRBJ1-1
abundance: .
d_gene: TRBD1
v_gene: TRBV19

CDR3aa: CASSDPRDGSGNTIYF
CDR3nt: TGTGCCAGCAGTGACCCTCGGGATGGATCTGGAAACACCATATATTTT
len: 16
j_gene: TRBJ1-3
abundance: .
d_gene: .
v_gene: TRBV6-4

CDR3aa: CSVVGTELSGNTIYF
CDR3nt: TGCAGCGTTGTCGGGACAGAACTTTCAGGAAACACCATATATTTT
len: 15
j_gene: TRBJ1-3
abundance: .
d_gene: TRBD1
v_gene: TRBV29-1

CDR3aa: CASSWTGGGETQYF
CDR3nt: TGTGCCAGCAGCTGGACAGGGGGCGGAGAGACCCAGTACTTC
len: 14
j_gene: TRBJ2-5
abundance: .
d_gene: TRBD1
v_gene: TRBV7-2

CDR3aa: CASSIVRGRTGKHYGYTF
CDR3nt: TGTGCCAGTAGTATAGTGAGGGGACGGACAGGAAAACACTATGGCTACACCTTC
len: 18
j_gene: TRBJ1-2
abundance: .
d_gene: TRBD1
v_gene: TRBV19

CDR3aa: CASSLRDREFDEQYF
CDR3nt: TGTGCCAGCAGCTTGAGGGACAGGGAATTCGACGAGCAGTACTTC
len: 15
j_gene: TRBJ2-7
abundance: .
d_gene: TRBD1
v_gene: TRBV5-6

CDR3aa: CASSERGYREGQPQHF
CDR3nt: TGTGCCAGCAGTGAACGGGGGTACAGGGAGGGTCAGCCCCAGCATTTT
len: 16
j_gene: TRBJ1-5
abundance: .
d_gene: .
v_gene: TRBV6-1

CDR3aa: CASSLEPNNEKLFF
CDR3nt: TGTGCCAGTAGTCTTGAGCCCAATAATGAAAAACTGTTTTTT
len: 14
j_gene: TRBJ1-4
abundance: .
d_gene: .
v_gene: TRBV19

CDR3aa: CASSFFGLNTEAFF
CDR3nt: TGTGCCAGCAGTTTTTTCGGGTTGAACACTGAAGCTTTCTTT
len: 14
j_gene: TRBJ1-1
abundance: .
d_gene: .
v_gene: TRBV27

CDR3aa: CASSFDGRSTDTQYF
CDR3nt: TGTGCCAGCAGCTTCGACGGGAGAAGCACAGATACGCAGTATTTT
len: 15
j_gene: TRBJ2-3
abundance: once
d_gene: .
v_gene: TRBV7-3

CDR3aa: CASSRTLGGRLSGGELFF
CDR3nt: TGTGCCAGCAGCAGGACGTTAGGAGGGAGACTCTCCGGCGGGGAGCTGTTTTTT
len: 18
j_gene: TRBJ2-2
abundance: .
d_gene: .
v_gene: TRBV11-3

CDR3aa: CANPVRAGNTIYF
CDR3nt: TGTGCCAACCCGGTGAGGGCTGGAAACACCATATATTTT
len: 13
j_gene: TRBJ1-3
abundance: .
d_gene: .
v_gene: TRBV25-1

CDR3aa: CASSTGTSGSLYEQYF
CDR3nt: TGTGCCAGCAGTACCGGGACTAGCGGGAGTCTCTACGAGCAGTACTTC
len: 16
j_gene: TRBJ2-7
abundance: .
d_gene: TRBD2
v_gene: TRBV28

CDR3aa: CASSYPGYGYTF
CDR3nt: TGTGCCAGCAGTTACCCAGGGTATGGCTACACCTTC
len: 12
j_gene: TRBJ1-2
abundance: .
d_gene: .
v_gene: TRBV6-5

CDR3aa: CAISDQGAFQPQHF
CDR3nt: TGTGCCATCAGTGATCAGGGGGCTTTTCAGCCCCAGCATTTT
len: 14
j_gene: TRBJ1-5
abundance: once
d_gene: TRBD1
v_gene: TRBV10-3

CDR3aa: CASSPTSVNTGELFF
CDR3nt: TGTGCCAGCAGTCCGACTAGCGTGAACACCGGGGAGCTGTTTTTT
len: 15
j_gene: TRBJ2-2
abundance: .
d_gene: TRBD2
v_gene: TRBV6-5

CDR3aa: CAIRGQGAVYGYTF
CDR3nt: TGTGCCATCAGAGGACAGGGGGCTGTTTATGGCTACACCTTC
len: 14
j_gene: TRBJ1-2
abundance: .
d_gene: TRBD1
v_gene: TRBV10-3

CDR3aa: CASSLSQSDEQYF
CDR3nt: TGTGCCAGCAGTTTATCACAAAGCGACGAGCAGTACTTC
len: 13
j_gene: TRBJ2-7
abundance: .
d_gene: .
v_gene: TRBV27

CDR3aa: CASSPSGGGYYEQYF
CDR3nt: TGTGCCAGCAGCCCCTCGGGGGGTGGCTACTACGAGCAGTACTTC
len: 15
j_gene: TRBJ2-7
abundance: .
d_gene: TRBD2
v_gene: TRBV4-2

CDR3aa: CASSLGQQETQYF
CDR3nt: TGTGCCAGCAGCCTGGGGCAGCAAGAGACCCAGTACTTC
len: 13
j_gene: TRBJ2-5
abundance: .
d_gene: .
v_gene: TRBV28

CDR3aa: CAWSVYRDGYTF
CDR3nt: TGTGCCTGGAGTGTATACAGGGACGGCTACACCTTC
len: 12
j_gene: TRBJ1-2
abundance: .
d_gene: .
v_gene: TRBV30

CDR3aa: CASGSVRESENEQFF
CDR3nt: TGTGCCAGTGGGTCCGTGCGGGAGTCGGAGAATGAGCAGTTCTTC
len: 15
j_gene: TRBJ2-1
abundance: .
d_gene: TRBD2
v_gene: TRBV19

CDR3aa: CASSQESGLAANTGELFF
CDR3nt: TGTGCCAGCAGCCAAGAATCCGGTCTAGCGGCGAACACCGGGGAGCTGTTTTTT
len: 18
j_gene: TRBJ2-2
abundance: .
d_gene: TRBD2
v_gene: TRBV4-2

CDR3aa: CASSIVAGGVTGELFF
CDR3nt: TGTGCCAGCTCCATCGTAGCGGGAGGCGTCACCGGGGAGCTGTTTTTT
len: 16
j_gene: TRBJ2-2
abundance: once
d_gene: TRBD2
v_gene: TRBV9

CDR3aa: CASSPNSRGNEQFF
CDR3nt: TGTGCCAGCTCACCTAATTCCCGGGGCAATGAGCAGTTCTTC
len: 14
j_gene: TRBJ2-1
abundance: .
d_gene: .
v_gene: TRBV18

CDR3aa: CASSPSGVGELFF
CDR3nt: TGTGCCAGTAGCCCTAGCGGGGTCGGGGAGCTGTTTTTT
len: 13
j_gene: TRBJ2-2
abundance: .
d_gene: TRBD2
v_gene: TRBV19

CDR3aa: CASGEASYEQYF
CDR3nt: TGTGCCAGCGGAGAGGCCTCCTACGAGCAGTACTTC
len: 12
j_gene: TRBJ2-7
abundance: .
d_gene: .
v_gene: TRBV28

CDR3aa: CTSSQDLSGSPYEQYF
CDR3nt: TGCACCAGCAGCCAAGATTTAAGCGGGAGCCCTTACGAGCAGTACTTC
len: 16
j_gene: TRBJ2-7
abundance: .
d_gene: .
v_gene: TRBV1

CDR3aa: CAWIIGDTQYF
CDR3nt: TGTGCCTGGATAATCGGAGATACGCAGTATTTT
len: 11
j_gene: TRBJ2-3
abundance: .
d_gene: .
v_gene: TRBV30

CDR3aa: CASSPGGGPEQFF
CDR3nt: TGTGCCAGCAGTCCCGGAGGGGGCCCTGAGCAGTTCTTC
len: 13
j_gene: TRBJ2-1
abundance: .
d_gene: .
v_gene: TRBV27

CDR3aa: CSVYRGEAFF
CDR3nt: TGCAGCGTGTACAGGGGCGAAGCTTTCTTT
len: 10
j_gene: TRBJ1-1
abundance: .
d_gene: TRBD1
v_gene: TRBV29-1

CDR3aa: CASSWETGTSFEQYF
CDR3nt: TGTGCCAGCAGTTGGGAAACCGGGACTAGCTTTGAGCAGTACTTC
len: 15
j_gene: TRBJ2-7
abundance: .
d_gene: TRBD2
v_gene: TRBV6-5

CDR3aa: CASSQDRASGRRAYEQYF
CDR3nt: TGCGCCAGCAGCCAAGATAGGGCTAGCGGGAGGAGGGCCTACGAGCAGTACTTC
len: 18
j_gene: TRBJ2-7
abundance: .
d_gene: TRBD2
v_gene: TRBV4-3

CDR3aa: CASSLDQVAGMNEQFF
CDR3nt: TGTGCCAGCAGCTTAGATCAGGTAGCGGGAATGAATGAGCAGTTCTTC
len: 16
j_gene: TRBJ2-1
abundance: .
d_gene: TRBD2
v_gene: TRBV11-2

CDR3aa: CAIRDRDRGAAGELFF
CDR3nt: TGTGCCATCAGGGATCGGGACAGGGGGGCGGCCGGGGAGCTGTTTTTT
len: 16
j_gene: TRBJ2-2
abundance: .
d_gene: TRBD1
v_gene: TRBV10-3

CDR3aa: CASSLWRFRDSGANVLTF
CDR3nt: TGTGCCAGCAGTTTATGGCGCTTCAGGGACTCTGGGGCCAACGTCCTGACTTTC
len: 18
j_gene: TRBJ2-6
abundance: once
d_gene: .
v_gene: TRBV27

CDR3aa: CASSIYLSQPQHF
CDR3nt: TGTGCCAGTAGTATCTACTTATCACAGCCCCAGCATTTT
len: 13
j_gene: TRBJ1-5
abundance: few
d_gene: .
v_gene: TRBV19

CDR3aa: CASSLGLNQPQHF
CDR3nt: TGTGCCAGCAGCTTAGGACTCAATCAGCCCCAGCATTTT
len: 13
j_gene: TRBJ1-5
abundance: .
d_gene: .
v_gene: TRBV7-9

CDR3aa: CASSRLGTNSYNEQFF
CDR3nt: TGTGCCAGTAGTCGATTAGGGACAAACTCCTACAATGAGCAGTTCTTC
len: 16
j_gene: TRBJ2-1
abundance: once
d_gene: .
v_gene: TRBV19

CDR3aa: CAWSKGEMGFF
CDR3nt: TGTGCCTGGAGTAAGGGGGAGATGGGGTTCTTC
len: 11
j_gene: TRBJ2-1
abundance: .
d_gene: .
v_gene: TRBV30

CDR3aa: CASSLAGGGRNTEAFF
CDR3nt: TGTGCCAGCAGCTTAGCTGGTGGAGGGAGGAACACTGAAGCTTTCTTT
len: 16
j_gene: TRBJ1-1
abundance: .
d_gene: .
v_gene: TRBV7-2